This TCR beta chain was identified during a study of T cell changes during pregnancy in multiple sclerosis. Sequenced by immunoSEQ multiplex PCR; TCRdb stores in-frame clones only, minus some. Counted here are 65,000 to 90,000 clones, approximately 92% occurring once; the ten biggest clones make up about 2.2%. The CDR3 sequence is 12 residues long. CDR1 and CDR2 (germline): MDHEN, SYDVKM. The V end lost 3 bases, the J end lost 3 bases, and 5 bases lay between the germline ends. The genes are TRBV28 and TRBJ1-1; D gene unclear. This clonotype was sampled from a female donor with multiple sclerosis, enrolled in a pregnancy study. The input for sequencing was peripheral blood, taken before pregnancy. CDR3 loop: CASSLRYTEAFF. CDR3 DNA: TGTGCCAGCAGTTTGCGTTACACTGAAGCTTTCTTT.